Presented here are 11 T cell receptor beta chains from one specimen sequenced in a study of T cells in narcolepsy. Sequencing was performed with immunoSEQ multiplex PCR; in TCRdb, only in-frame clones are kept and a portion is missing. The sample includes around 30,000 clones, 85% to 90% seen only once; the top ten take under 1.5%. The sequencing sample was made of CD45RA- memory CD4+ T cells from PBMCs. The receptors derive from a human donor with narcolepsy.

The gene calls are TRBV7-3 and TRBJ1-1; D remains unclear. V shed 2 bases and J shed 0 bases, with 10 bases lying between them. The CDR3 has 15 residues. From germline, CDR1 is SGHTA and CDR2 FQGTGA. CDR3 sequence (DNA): TGTGCCAGCAGCTTATTCGGAGCAATGAACACTGAAGCTTTCTTT. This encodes CASSLFGAMNTEAFF. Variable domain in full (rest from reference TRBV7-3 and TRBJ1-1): GAGVSQTPSNKVTEKGKYVELRCDPISGHTALYWYRQSLGQGPEFLIYFQGTGAADDSGLPNDRFFAVRPEGSVSTLKIQRTERGDSAVYLCASSLFGAMNTEAFFGQGTRLTVV.

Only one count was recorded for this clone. In DNA form, the CDR3 reads TGTGCCAGCAGCTTAGTCGAGGGGGCAGCTTTCTTT. This gives the protein CASSLVEGAAFF. The J gene is TRBJ1-1, the V gene TRBV7-9, with 7 bases lining up with TRBD1. The CDR3 length is 12 residues. With 1 base clipped from V and 10 bases from J, the junction kept 3 bases outside the gene matches. Looked up from germline, CDR1 is SEHNR and CDR2 is FQNEAQ (reference sequence). Combining the CDR3 with reference TRBV7-9 and TRBJ1-1 gives the whole variable domain DTGVSQNPRHKITKRGQNVTFRCDPISEHNRLYWYRQTLGQGPEFLTYFQNEAQLEKSRLLSDRFSAERPKGSFSTLEIQRTEQGDSAMYLCASSLVEGAAFFGQGTRLTVV.

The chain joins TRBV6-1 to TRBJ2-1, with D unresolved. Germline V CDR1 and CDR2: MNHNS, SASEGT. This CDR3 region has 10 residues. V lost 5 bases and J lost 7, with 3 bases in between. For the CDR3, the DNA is TGTGCCAGCAGTCAAAATGAGCAGTTCTTC. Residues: CASSQNEQFF.

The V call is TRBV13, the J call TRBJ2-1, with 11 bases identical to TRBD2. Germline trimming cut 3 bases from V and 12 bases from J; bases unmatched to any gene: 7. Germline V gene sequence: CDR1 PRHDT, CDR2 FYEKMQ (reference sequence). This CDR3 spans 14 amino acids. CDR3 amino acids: CASSLGLAEVGQFF. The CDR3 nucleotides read TGTGCCAGCAGCTTGGGACTAGCGGAAGTTGGGCAGTTCTTC.

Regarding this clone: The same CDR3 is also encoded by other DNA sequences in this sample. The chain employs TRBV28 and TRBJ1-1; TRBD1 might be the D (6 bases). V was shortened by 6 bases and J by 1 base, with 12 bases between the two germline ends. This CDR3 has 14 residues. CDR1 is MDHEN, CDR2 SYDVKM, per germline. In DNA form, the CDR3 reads TGTGCCAGCAGATTCAGGGGAGAGAACACTGAAGCTTTCTTT. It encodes CASRFRGENTEAFF. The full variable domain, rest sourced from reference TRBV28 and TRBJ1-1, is DVKVTQSSRYLVKRTGEKVFLECVQDMDHENMFWYRQDPGLGLRLIYFSYDVKMKEKGDIPEGYSVSREKKERFSLILESASTNQTSMYLCASRFRGENTEAFFGQGTRLTVV.

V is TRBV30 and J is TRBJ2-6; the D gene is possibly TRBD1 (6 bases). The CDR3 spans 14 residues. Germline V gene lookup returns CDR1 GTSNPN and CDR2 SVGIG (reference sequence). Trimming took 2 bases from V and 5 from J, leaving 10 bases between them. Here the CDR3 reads CAWSLQGWANVLTF. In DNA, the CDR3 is TGTGCCTGGAGTCTACAGGGTTGGGCCAACGTCCTGACTTTC.

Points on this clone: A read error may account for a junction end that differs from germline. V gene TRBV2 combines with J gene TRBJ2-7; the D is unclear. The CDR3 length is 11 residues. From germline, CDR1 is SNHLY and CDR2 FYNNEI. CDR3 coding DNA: TGTGCCGGCAGTGCAAGGGACGAGCAGTACTTC. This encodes CAGSARDEQYF.

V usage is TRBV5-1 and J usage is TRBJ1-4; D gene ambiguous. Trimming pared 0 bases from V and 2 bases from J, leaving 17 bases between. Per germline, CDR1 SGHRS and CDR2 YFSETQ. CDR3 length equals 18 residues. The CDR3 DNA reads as TGCGCCAGCAGCTTGGGGGCAGGTACACGGTTGACTAATGAAAAACTGTTTTTT. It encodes CASSLGAGTRLTNEKLFF.

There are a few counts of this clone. Here the CDR3 reads CASSLAPRPTDTQYF. DNA for the CDR3: TGTGCCAGCAGCTTAGCTCCCAGACCCACAGATACGCAGTATTTT. The chain employs TRBV7-9 and TRBJ2-3; unclear D gene. The V and J ends lost 0 bases and 2 bases respectively, with 9 bases between them. The CDR3 extends over 15 amino acids. The germline CDR1 and CDR2 sequences are SEHNR and FQNEAQ (reference sequence).

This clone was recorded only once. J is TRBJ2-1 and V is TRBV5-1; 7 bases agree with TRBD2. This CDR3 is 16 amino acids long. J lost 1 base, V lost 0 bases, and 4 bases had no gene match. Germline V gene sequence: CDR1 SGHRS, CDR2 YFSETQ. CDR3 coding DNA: TGCGCCAGCAGCTTGGAAGCGGGGCCGTCCTACAATGAGCAGTTCTTC. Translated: CASSLEAGPSYNEQFF.

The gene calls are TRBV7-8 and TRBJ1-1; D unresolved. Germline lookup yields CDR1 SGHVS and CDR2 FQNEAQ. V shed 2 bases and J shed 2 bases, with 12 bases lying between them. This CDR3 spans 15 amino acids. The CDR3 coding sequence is TGTGCCAGCAGCTTAAAAGGCAGCTTAAACACTGAAGCTTTCTTT. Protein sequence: CASSLKGSLNTEAFF.